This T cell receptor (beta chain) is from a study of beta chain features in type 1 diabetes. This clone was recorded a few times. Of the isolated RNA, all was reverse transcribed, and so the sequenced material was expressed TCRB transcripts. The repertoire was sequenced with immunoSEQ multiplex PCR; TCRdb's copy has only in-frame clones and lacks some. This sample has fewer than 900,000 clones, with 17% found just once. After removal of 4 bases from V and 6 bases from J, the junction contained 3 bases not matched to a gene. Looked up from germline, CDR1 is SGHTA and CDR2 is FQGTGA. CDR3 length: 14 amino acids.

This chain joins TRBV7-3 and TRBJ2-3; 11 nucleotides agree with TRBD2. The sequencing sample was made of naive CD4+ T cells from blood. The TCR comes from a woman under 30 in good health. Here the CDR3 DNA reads TGTGCCAGCAGCTCACTAGCGGGAGTGGATACGCAGTATTTT. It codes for CASSSLAGVDTQYF.